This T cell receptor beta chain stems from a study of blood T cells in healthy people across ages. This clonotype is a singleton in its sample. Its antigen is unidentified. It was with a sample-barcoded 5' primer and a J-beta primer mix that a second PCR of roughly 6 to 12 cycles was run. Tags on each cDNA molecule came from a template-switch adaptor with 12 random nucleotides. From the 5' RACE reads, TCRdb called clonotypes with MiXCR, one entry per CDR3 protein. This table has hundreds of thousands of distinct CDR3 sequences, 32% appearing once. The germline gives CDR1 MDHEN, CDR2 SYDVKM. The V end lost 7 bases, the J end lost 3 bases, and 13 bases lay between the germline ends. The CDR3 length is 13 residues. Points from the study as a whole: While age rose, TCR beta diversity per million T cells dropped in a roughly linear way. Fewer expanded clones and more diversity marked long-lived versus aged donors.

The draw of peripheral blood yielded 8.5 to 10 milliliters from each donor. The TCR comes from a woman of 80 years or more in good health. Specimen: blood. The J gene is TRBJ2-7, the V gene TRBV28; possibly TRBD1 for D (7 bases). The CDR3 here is CASNDQGGYEQYF. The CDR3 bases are TGTGCCAGCAACGATCAGGGGGGCTACGAGCAGTACTTC.